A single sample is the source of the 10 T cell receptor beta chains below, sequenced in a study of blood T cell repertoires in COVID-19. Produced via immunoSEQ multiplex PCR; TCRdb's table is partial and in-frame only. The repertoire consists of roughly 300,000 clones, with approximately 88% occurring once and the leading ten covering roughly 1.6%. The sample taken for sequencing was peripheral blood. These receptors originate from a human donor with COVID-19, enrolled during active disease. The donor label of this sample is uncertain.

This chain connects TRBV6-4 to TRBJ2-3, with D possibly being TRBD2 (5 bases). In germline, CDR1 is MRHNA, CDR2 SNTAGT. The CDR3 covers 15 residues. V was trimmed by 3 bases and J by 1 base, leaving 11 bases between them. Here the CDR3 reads CASSERARGTDTQYF. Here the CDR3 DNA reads TGTGCCAGCAGTGAGAGGGCGCGGGGCACAGATACGCAGTATTTT.

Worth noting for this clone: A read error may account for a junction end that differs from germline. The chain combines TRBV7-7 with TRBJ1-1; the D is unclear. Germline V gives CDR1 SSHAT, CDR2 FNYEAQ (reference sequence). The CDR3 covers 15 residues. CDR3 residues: CASSFGSTEDTEAFF. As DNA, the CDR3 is TGTGCTAGCAGCTTCGGGTCTACGGAAGACACTGAAGCTTTCTTT.

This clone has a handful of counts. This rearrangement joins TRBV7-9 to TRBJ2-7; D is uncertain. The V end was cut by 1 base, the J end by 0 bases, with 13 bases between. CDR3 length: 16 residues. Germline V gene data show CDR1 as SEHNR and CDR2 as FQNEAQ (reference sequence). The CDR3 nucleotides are TGTGCCAGCAGCTTAGAGCCACGCACGCCCTCCTACGAGCAGTACTTC. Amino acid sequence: CASSLEPRTPSYEQYF.

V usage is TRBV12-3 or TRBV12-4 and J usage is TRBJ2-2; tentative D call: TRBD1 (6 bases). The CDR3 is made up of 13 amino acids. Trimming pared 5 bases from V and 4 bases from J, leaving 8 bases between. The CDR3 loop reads CASSRDITGELFF. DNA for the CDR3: TGTGCCAGCAGTCGGGACATCACCGGGGAGCTGTTTTTT.

CDR3: CASSFGLLSSYNEQFF. CDR3 coding DNA: TGTGCCAGCAGCTTCGGACTCCTGAGCTCCTACAATGAGCAGTTCTTC. The chain joins TRBV5-4 to TRBJ2-1; weak D call: TRBD2 (5 bases). Trimming took off 2 bases at V and 0 bases at J, with 12 bases between the two ends. The CDR3 length is 16 residues. Germline V gives CDR1 SGHNT, CDR2 YYREEE (reference sequence).

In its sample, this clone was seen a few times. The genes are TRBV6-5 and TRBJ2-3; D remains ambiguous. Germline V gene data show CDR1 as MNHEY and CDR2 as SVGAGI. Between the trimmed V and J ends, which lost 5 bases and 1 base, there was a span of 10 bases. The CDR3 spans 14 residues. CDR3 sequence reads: CASSPIRGTDTQYF. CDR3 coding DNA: TGTGCCAGCAGTCCCATCCGAGGCACAGATACGCAGTATTTT.

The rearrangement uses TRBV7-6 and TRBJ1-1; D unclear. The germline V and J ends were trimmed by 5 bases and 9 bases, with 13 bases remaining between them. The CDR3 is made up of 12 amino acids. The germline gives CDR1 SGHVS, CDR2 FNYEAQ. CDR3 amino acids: CASSLGRDKAFF. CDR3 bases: TGTGCCAGCAGCCTGGGGAGGGATAAAGCTTTCTTT.

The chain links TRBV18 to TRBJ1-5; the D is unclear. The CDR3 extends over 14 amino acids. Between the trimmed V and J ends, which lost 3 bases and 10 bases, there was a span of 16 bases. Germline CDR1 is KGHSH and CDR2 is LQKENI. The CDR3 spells CASSPSGEDRPQHF. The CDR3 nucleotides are TGTGCCAGCTCACCGTCGGGAGAGGATCGTCCCCAGCATTTT.

The chain's CDR3 is CASSGQKGPNEKLFF. The CDR3 DNA reads TGTGCCAGCAGCGGACAGAAGGGGCCTAATGAAAAACTGTTTTTT. This chain links TRBV14 with TRBJ1-4; weak D call: TRBD1 (6 bases). This CDR3 contains 15 residues. Germline loops: CDR1 SGHDN, CDR2 FVKESK. The V end lost 5 bases, the J end lost 3 bases, and 13 bases lay between the germline ends.

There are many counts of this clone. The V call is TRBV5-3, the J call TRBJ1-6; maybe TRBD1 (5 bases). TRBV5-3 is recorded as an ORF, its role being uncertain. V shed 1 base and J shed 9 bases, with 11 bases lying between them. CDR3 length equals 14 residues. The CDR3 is CARSLSRVCSPLHF. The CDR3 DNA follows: TGTGCCAGAAGCTTGAGCAGGGTATGTTCACCCCTCCACTTT.